Shown below are 16 T cell receptor beta chains from a single sample sequenced in a study of PD-1 blockade in classical Hodgkin lymphoma. All patients experienced relapse after autologous stem cell transplantation, and brentuximab vedotin exposure was variable. The data were produced by immunoSEQ multiplex PCR, yet TCRdb's version contains in-frame clones alone and is incomplete. The sample has fewer than 45,000 clones; about 85% are singletons. The sample was peripheral blood mononuclear cells (PBMCs), taken before the second cycle of nivolumab. These receptors all stem from a human donor with classical Hodgkin lymphoma.

This clone showed up just once. CDR3 DNA sequence: TGCGCCAGCAGCGAAATTCTTAGCGGGAGTCTGTACGAGCAGTACTTC. It is translated as CASSEILSGSLYEQYF. V gene TRBV10-2 combines with J gene TRBJ2-7; 9 bases line up with TRBD2. V was clipped by 6 bases and J by 4 bases; unmatched bases: 13. The CDR3 sequence is 16 residues long. Germline values: CDR1 WSHSY, CDR2 SAAADI.

This clone was seen a few times. The chain employs TRBV27 and TRBJ2-5; 14 bases are shared with TRBD2. The junction had 10 bases not matched to a gene; V was cut back by 5 bases and J by 2 bases. The CDR3 has 18 amino acids. The germline gives CDR1 MNHEY, CDR2 SMNVEV (reference sequence). The CDR3 loop reads CASSPTGLAGVWQETQYF. The DNA of the CDR3 is TGTGCCAGCAGTCCCACGGGACTAGCGGGAGTATGGCAAGAGACCCAGTACTTC.

The chain is built from TRBV7-9 and TRBJ2-3; D is ambiguous. The CDR3 is made up of 15 amino acids. Looked up from germline, CDR1 is SEHNR and CDR2 is FQNEAQ (reference sequence). V lost 1 base to trimming and J lost 1 base, with 9 bases between them. This CDR3 is CASSLDLGGTDTQYF. CDR3 nucleotide sequence: TGTGCCAGCAGCTTAGACCTCGGTGGCACAGATACGCAGTATTTT.

This chain uses TRBV29-1 with TRBJ1-4; D possibly corresponds to TRBD1 (5 bases). V was trimmed by 4 bases and J by 1 base, leaving 19 bases between them. Germline CDR1 and CDR2: SQVTM and ANQGSEA. The CDR3 runs to 17 residues. The chain's CDR3 is CSVGSGGTKGTNEKLFF. The CDR3 DNA follows: TGCAGCGTTGGGTCTGGGGGGACTAAAGGAACTAATGAAAAACTGTTTTTT.

The genes are TRBV19 and TRBJ2-1, with 11 bases aligning to TRBD2. Germline V lookup: CDR1 LNHDA, CDR2 SQIVND (reference sequence). With V trimmed by 7 bases and J by 10 bases, 9 bases remained unmatched. The CDR3 totals 14 residues. The CDR3 reads CASMSSGRAWEQFF. CDR3 sequence (DNA): TGTGCCAGTATGAGTAGCGGGAGGGCCTGGGAGCAGTTCTTC.

The chain employs TRBV9 and TRBJ2-7; the D is unclear. The germline V gene encodes CDR1 SGDLS and CDR2 YYNGEE. V lost 4 bases, J lost 3 bases, and 14 bases lay in between. The CDR3 consists of 14 residues. This CDR3 is CASSPLPSFYEQYF. CDR3 nucleotides: TGTGCCAGCAGCCCTCTCCCGAGTTTCTACGAGCAGTACTTC.

This chain joins TRBV5-1 and TRBJ2-3; 10 bases are a match to TRBD2. V lost 0 bases, J lost 3 bases, and 4 bases stayed unmatched. Per the germline V gene, CDR1 is SGHRS and CDR2 is YFSETQ. This CDR3 is built from 16 residues. In DNA, the CDR3 is TGCGCCAGCAGCTTGGCAAGCGGGGGGGCGACAGATACGCAGTATTTT. It specifies CASSLASGGATDTQYF. Together with reference TRBV5-1 and TRBJ2-3, the CDR3 gives the full variable domain: KAGVTQTPRYLIKTRGQQVTLSCSPISGHRSVSWYQQTPGQGLQFLFEYFSETQRNKGNFPGRFSGRQFSNSRSEMNVSTLELGDSALYLCASSLASGGATDTQYFGPGTRLTVL.

The chain is built from TRBV7-9 and TRBJ2-5; D is unresolved. The CDR3 extends over 12 amino acids. V dropped 5 bases and J dropped 4 bases, with 8 bases sitting between them. CDR1 and CDR2 (germline): SEHNR, FQNEAQ (reference sequence). CDR3 region: CASSPPLETQYF. The CDR3 DNA follows: TGTGCCAGCAGCCCCCCCTTAGAGACCCAGTACTTC.

This clone appeared once. J is TRBJ1-2 and V is TRBV29-1; TRBD1 agrees at 8 bases. V lost 5 bases, J lost 6 bases, and 14 bases stayed unmatched. This CDR3 spans 15 amino acids. Germline-derived CDR1 and CDR2 are SQVTM and ANQGSEA. CDR3 loop: CSVQDIRGRGNGYTF. The CDR3 DNA reads as TGCAGCGTTCAGGACATCAGGGGGCGCGGTAATGGCTACACCTTC.

V usage is TRBV6-1 and J usage is TRBJ1-6; 11 positions match TRBD1. V lost 3 bases and J lost 5; bases outside the gene matches: 6. In germline, CDR1 is MNHNS, CDR2 SASEGT. CDR3 length: 17 residues. The CDR3 bases are TGTGCCAGCAGTGACTGGGACAGGGGGAAAAATAATTCACCCCTCCACTTT. Translating it yields CASSDWDRGKNNSPLHF.

The chain joins TRBV19 to TRBJ2-1; TRBD2 aligns across 11 bases. The ends lost 3 bases at V and 8 bases at J; junction bases unmatched: 6. The CDR3 contains 15 residues. Germline loops: CDR1 LNHDA, CDR2 SQIVND (reference sequence). Written as DNA, the CDR3 is TGTGCCAGTAGTATTGCTAGCGGGAGGTTCTATGAGCAGTTCTTC. This gives the protein CASSIASGRFYEQFF.

The chain uses TRBV7-3 and TRBJ2-5; D uncertain. Trimming pared 3 bases from V and 1 base from J, leaving 6 bases between. This CDR3 has 13 amino acids. CDR1 and CDR2 from the germline V gene are SGHTA and FQGTGA. CDR3 residues: CASSFGSQETQYF. The DNA for the CDR3 is TGTGCCAGCAGCTTTGGCTCCCAAGAGACCCAGTACTTC.

The gene calls are TRBV5-5 and TRBJ2-5; perhaps TRBD1 as D (6 bases). CDR1 and CDR2 from the germline V gene are SGHKS and YYEKEE (reference sequence). The V and J ends lost 2 bases and 4 bases respectively, with 9 bases between them. The CDR3 covers 13 residues. The CDR3 bases are TGTGCCAGCAGCTTAGGACAGACAGAGACCCAGTACTTC. This gives the protein CASSLGQTETQYF.

The chain uses TRBV7-3 and TRBJ2-2, with D perhaps matching TRBD1 or TRBD2 (5 bases each). This CDR3 has 15 residues. In germline, CDR1 is SGHTA, CDR2 FQGTGA. V was shortened by 10 bases and J by 7 bases, with 22 bases between the two germline ends. CDR3 region: CATGSGPGRGGELFF. The CDR3 nucleotides read TGTGCCACCGGATCGGGACCTGGTCGAGGCGGGGAGCTGTTTTTT.

The chain has TRBV25-1 and TRBJ2-1; no definite D call. CDR1 is MGHDK, CDR2 SYGVNS, per germline. The CDR3 has 12 amino acids. The CDR3 nucleotides read TGTTCCTCTGGACCGACCTACAATGAGCAGTTCTTC. Translation gives CSSGPTYNEQFF.

V gene TRBV5-1 combines with J gene TRBJ2-3; D possibly uses TRBD1 or TRBD2 (5 bases each). Trimming cost V 1 base and J 5 bases, with 20 bases left between them. Germline V lookup: CDR1 SGHRS, CDR2 YFSETQ. The CDR3 is 17 residues long. CDR3: CASSLNVGTSFRDTQYF. Here the CDR3 DNA reads TGCGCCAGCAGCTTGAATGTCGGGACCTCCTTTCGAGATACGCAGTATTTT.